The present TCR beta chain was sequenced within a study of a mutant IDH1 vaccine in newly diagnosed glioma. Study details: Previous care, which was radiotherapy, temozolomide, or both, most often involved both.

Germline V gives CDR1 SEHNR, CDR2 FQNEAQ (reference sequence). V lost 7 bases and J lost 0, with 13 bases in between. The CDR3 is made up of 14 amino acids. As for this clone: Antigen unknown.

Time point in this sample: week 23, last vaccination. Doses consisted of 300 ug of mutant IDH1 20-mer peptide each, paired with topical imiquimod. The study enrolled donors with new WHO grade 3 or 4 IDH1-mutant, ATRX-lost astrocytomas. Using immunoSEQ multiplex PCR, the repertoire was profiled, and TCRdb retains in-frame clones only, with some absent. This sample has roughly 52,000 clones, with about 80% found just once. The chain recombines TRBV7-9 with TRBJ2-7; D may be TRBD1 or TRBD2 (5 bases each). Specimen: PBMCs, collected from a glioma patient whose treatment included an IDH1 peptide vaccine. The clonotype was recovered from a man aged 35-49 years with glioma. The CDR3 coding sequence is TGTGCCAGCACCATTCCCGGGGCCTCCTACGAGCAGTACTTC. Protein: CASTIPGASYEQYF. Combining the CDR3 with reference TRBV7-9 and TRBJ2-7 gives the whole variable domain DTGVSQNPRHKITKRGQNVTFRCDPISEHNRLYWYRQTLGQGPEFLTYFQNEAQLEKSRLLSDRFSAERPKGSFSTLEIQRTEQGDSAMYLCASTIPGASYEQYFGPGTRLTVT.